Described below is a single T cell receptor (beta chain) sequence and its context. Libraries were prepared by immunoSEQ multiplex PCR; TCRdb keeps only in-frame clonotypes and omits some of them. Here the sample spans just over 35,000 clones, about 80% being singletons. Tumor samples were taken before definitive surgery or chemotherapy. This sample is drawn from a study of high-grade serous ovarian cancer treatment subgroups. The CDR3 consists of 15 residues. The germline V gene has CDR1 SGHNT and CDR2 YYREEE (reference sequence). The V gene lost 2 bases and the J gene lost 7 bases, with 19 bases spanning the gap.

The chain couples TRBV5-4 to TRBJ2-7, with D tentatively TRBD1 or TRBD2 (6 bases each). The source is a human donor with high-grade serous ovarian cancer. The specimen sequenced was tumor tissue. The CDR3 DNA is TGTGCCAGCAGCTTAGAACTCCGGGGGCTTCGGGAGCAGTACTTC. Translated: CASSLELRGLREQYF.